The rows below give T cell receptor beta chains drawn from one sample of a study of blood T cell repertoires in COVID-19. The method was immunoSEQ multiplex PCR; TCRdb's version includes in-frame clones alone and lacks a portion of them. The sample contains some 160,000 clones, roughly 88% of which appear only once. The sample consisted of peripheral blood. Receptors were obtained from a young man with COVID-19, enrolled during active disease. Each CDR3 is given with its conserved first and last residue. D genes are given only for firm matches. The size of a clone is reported for some rows only, either as once, few or many, or as a class for expanded clones.

v_call,d_call,cdr3_length,j_call,clone_size,cdr3_nt,cdr3_aa
TRBV9,NA,15,TRBJ2-7,NA,TGTGCCAGCAGCGTAGGAGGAAGAGGGACCTACGAGCAGTACTTC,CASSVGGRGTYEQYF
TRBV9,TRBD2,15,TRBJ2-1,NA,TGTGCCAGCAGCGTAGAGGGCGGGAGATACAATGAGCAGTTCTTC,CASSVEGGRYNEQFF
TRBV11-2,NA,13,TRBJ2-2,NA,TGTGCCAGCAGCTCCTCAGGGACAGGGGAGCTGTTTTTT,CASSSSGTGELFF
TRBV7-2,NA,16,TRBJ1-5,once,TGTGCCAGCAGCTTAGCTTCGCGAAATAGCAATCAGCCCCAGCATTTT,CASSLASRNSNQPQHF
TRBV28,NA,15,TRBJ1-4,NA,TGTGCCACCCGGTTGGTTCGAACCGAGGGTGAAAAACTGTTTTTT,CATRLVRTEGEKLFF
TRBV6-2/TRBV6-3,NA,17,TRBJ1-1,NA,TGTGCCAGCAGTTACTCGAGGTCGTGGGGAGGTAGCACTGAAGCTTTCTTT,CASSYSRSWGGSTEAFF
TRBV6-5,TRBD1,15,TRBJ1-3,NA,TGTGCCAGCAGTAGGCTCCGGGACAGGGAGAGGACCATATATTTT,CASSRLRDRERTIYF
TRBV9,NA,13,TRBJ2-2,NA,TGTGCCAGCAGCGGACGGAGGACCGGGGAGCTGTTTTTT,CASSGRRTGELFF
TRBV7-7,NA,15,TRBJ1-1,NA,TGTGCTAGCAGCTCGGAGGGCGCCCGGAACACTGAAGCTTTCTTT,CASSSEGARNTEAFF
TRBV5-1,TRBD1,14,TRBJ2-7,NA,TGCGCCAGCAGCTGGGACAGGGGGCTCTACGAGCAGTACTTC,CASSWDRGLYEQYF
TRBV19,TRBD2,16,TRBJ2-1,once,TGTGCCAGTAGTGCGTTCCTCGGGACTAGTTCCGATGAGCAGTTCTTC,CASSAFLGTSSDEQFF
TRBV11-2,TRBD2,16,TRBJ2-1,NA,TGTGCCAGCACCCATTTTAGAGGGAGGGTTTACAATGAGCAGTTCTTC,CASTHFRGRVYNEQFF
TRBV24-1,NA,15,TRBJ2-1,few,TGTGCCACCAGTGATTTCAGGGCCGGGGGAAATGAGCAGTTCTTC,CATSDFRAGGNEQFF
TRBV27,NA,13,TRBJ2-7,once,TGTGCCAGCAGTTTGAGTAGATTCCACGAGCAGTACTTC,CASSLSRFHEQYF
TRBV21-1,NA,17,TRBJ2-3,NA,TGTGCCAGCAGCAAAGCGTTCCTACCGCCTAGCACAGATACGCAGTATTTT,CASSKAFLPPSTDTQYF
TRBV6-5,NA,14,TRBJ2-7,NA,TGTGCCAGCAGTTACTCGAGCATTGCCTACGAGCAGTACTTC,CASSYSSIAYEQYF
TRBV28,NA,14,TRBJ1-2,NA,TGTGCCAGCAGTTTTCAGGGGCGAGGCTATGGCTACACCTTC,CASSFQGRGYGYTF
TRBV4-3,NA,13,TRBJ1-1,few,TGCGCCAGCAGCCAACACATGAACACTGAAGCTTTCTTT,CASSQHMNTEAFF
TRBV28,TRBD1,14,TRBJ1-5,few,TGTGCCAGCAGTGACACAGGGGGCAGTCAGCCCCAGCATTTT,CASSDTGGSQPQHF
TRBV27,NA,12,TRBJ2-2,NA,TGTGCCAGCGGAGTAGAAGGCGGGGAGCTGTTTTTT,CASGVEGGELFF
TRBV9,NA,14,TRBJ1-2,NA,TGTGCCAGCAGCGTAAGGCCGGAACAGGATGGCTACACCTTC,CASSVRPEQDGYTF
TRBV6-5,TRBD1,14,TRBJ1-5,NA,TGTGCCAGCAGTCGAGACAGGGGAAATCAGCCCCAGCATTTT,CASSRDRGNQPQHF
TRBV28,NA,13,TRBJ2-7,NA,TGTGCCAGCAGTTTAGGGACACTCTACGAGCAGTACTTC,CASSLGTLYEQYF
TRBV19,TRBD2,19,TRBJ2-7,NA,TGTGCCAGTAGTATAGACCCCGGACTAGCGGGAAGGAGCTCCTACGAGCAGTACTTC,CASSIDPGLAGRSSYEQYF
TRBV28,NA,15,TRBJ1-1,NA,TGTGCCAGCAGTGGACTAGACCTTATGAACACTGAAGCTTTCTTT,CASSGLDLMNTEAFF
TRBV30,NA,14,TRBJ2-3,NA,TGTGCCTGGAGTCGGGGGAGAGGCACAGATACGCAGTATTTT,CAWSRGRGTDTQYF
TRBV6-5,TRBD1,14,TRBJ2-1,once,TGTGCCAGCAGAAACGGACAGGGAATCGGTGAGCAGTTCTTC,CASRNGQGIGEQFF
TRBV5-4,NA,16,TRBJ2-1,NA,TGTGCCAGCAGCTCCGAGTGGAATCGGGATTACAATGAGCAGTTCTTC,CASSSEWNRDYNEQFF
TRBV19,NA,15,TRBJ1-5,NA,TGTGCCAGTAGTATAGACAGGGGAGGCAATCAGCCCCAGCATTTT,CASSIDRGGNQPQHF
TRBV27,NA,15,TRBJ1-6,NA,TGTGCCAGCAGTTCTGGCAGCTCCTATAATTCACCCCTCCACTTT,CASSSGSSYNSPLHF
TRBV29-1,TRBD1,14,TRBJ2-2,NA,TGCAGCGTTGCGACAGGGGCTTACACCGGGGAGCTGTTTTTT,CSVATGAYTGELFF
TRBV7-2,NA,15,TRBJ2-3,NA,TGTGCCAGCAGCTTAGCGGGAGTCAGCACAGATACGCAGTATTTT,CASSLAGVSTDTQYF
TRBV6-5,NA,14,TRBJ1-5,once,TGTGCCAGCAGTTATGGGGCGGCAGGGCAGCCCCAGCATTTT,CASSYGAAGQPQHF
TRBV27,NA,15,TRBJ2-3,NA,TGTGCCAGCAGTTACCGGAGGGGAGCGGCAGATACGCAGTATTTT,CASSYRRGAADTQYF
TRBV29-1,NA,14,TRBJ1-2,NA,TGCAGCGTCTACGGGACTCCCGGCCCCTATGGCTACACCTTC,CSVYGTPGPYGYTF
TRBV25-1,NA,14,TRBJ2-1,few,TGTGCCAGCAGTGAATACACCCTAGCGAATGAGCAGTTCTTC,CASSEYTLANEQFF
TRBV7-2,TRBD1,15,TRBJ1-2,NA,TGTGCCAGCAGCCCGTGGACAGGGGGCGCATATGGCTACACCTTC,CASSPWTGGAYGYTF
TRBV27,TRBD1,13,TRBJ2-1,NA,TGTGCCAGCAGCCCCGGACAGGGGCGTGAGCAGTTCTTC,CASSPGQGREQFF
TRBV27,NA,15,TRBJ1-5,NA,TGTGCCAGCAGTTTAGCCGCGTCTGGCAATCAGCCCCAGCATTTT,CASSLAASGNQPQHF
TRBV14,TRBD1,18,TRBJ2-2,NA,TGTGCCAGCAGCCAAGATCTGTTCGGGACAGGGCTCACCGGGGAGCTGTTTTTT,CASSQDLFGTGLTGELFF
TRBV28,NA,18,TRBJ2-7,NA,TGTGCCAGCAGTTCCGTTTGGGTTCTGGCAGGGGTATCCTACGAGCAGTACTTC,CASSSVWVLAGVSYEQYF
TRBV5-5,NA,15,TRBJ2-3,NA,TGTGCCAGCAGCTTAGGCTGGAGATCACAAGATACGCAGTATTTT,CASSLGWRSQDTQYF
TRBV20-1,TRBD2,18,TRBJ2-7,NA,TGCAGTGCTAGTGGGGAACGGACTAGCGGCCTTGGGGGGTACGAGCAGTACTTC,CSASGERTSGLGGYEQYF
TRBV7-2,NA,14,TRBJ2-7,NA,TGTGCCAGCAGCTTAGGTAGAACCGCCTACGAGCAGTACTTC,CASSLGRTAYEQYF
TRBV2,TRBD1,15,TRBJ1-5,few,TGTGCCAGCAGGTCGACAGGGGCCAACAATCAGCCCCAGCATTTT,CASRSTGANNQPQHF
TRBV4-1,TRBD1,17,TRBJ1-2,NA,TGCGCCAGCAGCCAAGTAATCTTGACAGGGATTAACTATGGCTACACCTTC,CASSQVILTGINYGYTF
TRBV4-3,TRBD2,15,TRBJ2-7,NA,TGCGCCAGCAGCCAGAGGACTAGCGGGAGTGCCGAGCAGTACTTC,CASSQRTSGSAEQYF
TRBV9,NA,15,TRBJ1-6,NA,TGTGCCAGCAGCGTAGGGCCGCGGGGGAGTTCACCCCTCCACTTT,CASSVGPRGSSPLHF
TRBV11-2,NA,14,TRBJ1-1,NA,TGTGCCAGCAGCCCCCCCGGGATGAACACTGAAGCTTTCTTT,CASSPPGMNTEAFF
TRBV18,TRBD1,14,TRBJ1-5,NA,TGTGCCAGCTCACCCGACAGGGCTGACCAGCCCCAGCATTTT,CASSPDRADQPQHF
TRBV19,NA,13,TRBJ1-1,NA,TGTGCCAGTAGTATCGGTCCGAACACTGAAGCTTTCTTT,CASSIGPNTEAFF
TRBV4-3,TRBD2,15,TRBJ2-7,NA,TGCGCCAGCAGCCAAGAGGGGGAGGGAACCTACGAGCAGTACTTC,CASSQEGEGTYEQYF
TRBV6-2/TRBV6-3,TRBD1,14,TRBJ2-1,NA,TGTGCCAGCAGCCCCACCGGGACAGGAGTTAAGCAGTTCTTC,CASSPTGTGVKQFF
TRBV24-1,NA,13,TRBJ1-6,NA,TGTGCCACCAGTGACGGGTATAATTCACCCCTCCACTTT,CATSDGYNSPLHF
TRBV6-2/TRBV6-3,NA,13,TRBJ1-1,NA,TGTGCCAGCAGTTATCGGGGGGTCACTGAAGCTTTCTTT,CASSYRGVTEAFF
TRBV27,NA,13,TRBJ2-2,NA,TGTGCCAGCAGTTTCAAGAACACCGGGGAGCTGTTTTTT,CASSFKNTGELFF
TRBV7-9,NA,14,TRBJ2-2,NA,TGTGCCAGCAGCCGATACTTGAACACCGGGGAGCTGTTTTTT,CASSRYLNTGELFF
TRBV7-6,TRBD1,14,TRBJ1-6,NA,TGTGCCAGCAGCTTAGAAGGGGACAGGTCACCCCTCCACTTT,CASSLEGDRSPLHF
TRBV11-1,NA,12,TRBJ2-7,NA,TGTGCCAGCAGCCTAACGGACACCGAGCAGTACTTC,CASSLTDTEQYF
TRBV29-1,NA,13,TRBJ2-6,NA,TGCAGCGTTGTAACAGCTGGGGCCAACGTCCTGACTTTC,CSVVTAGANVLTF